Below, 21 T cell receptor beta chains from the same sample are listed, as sequenced in a study of technical replicates of blood from a handful of donors. Using immunoSEQ multiplex PCR, the repertoire was profiled, and TCRdb retains in-frame clones only, with some absent. The profile shows tens of thousands of clones, 85% to 95% of them singletons. Input material: PBMCs. These TCRs come from a human donor in good health. Some clones in this sample may be carry-over from other donors' samples.

The chain recombines TRBV18 with TRBJ2-3, with 7 nucleotides matching TRBD1. Trimming at V came to 3 bases and at J to 7 bases, leaving 7 bases not matched to a gene. Germline CDR1 and CDR2: KGHSH and LQKENI. The CDR3 is 14 amino acids. In DNA, the CDR3 is TGTGCCAGCTCACCGGGACAGACAGTAAATACGCAGTATTTT. Translating it yields CASSPGQTVNTQYF. The full variable domain, its missing parts supplied by reference TRBV18 and TRBJ2-3, is NAGVMQNPRHLVRRRGQEARLRCSPMKGHSHVYWYRQLPEEGLKFMVYLQKENIIDESGMPKERFSAEFPKEGPSILRIQQVVRGDSAAYFCASSPGQTVNTQYFGPGTRLTVL.

The chain uses TRBV27 and TRBJ2-1; 7 bases align to TRBD1. The J segment lost 3 bases and the V segment lost 4 bases, leaving 9 bases of the junction unmatched. CDR1 MNHEY and CDR2 SMNVEV come from the germline V gene (reference sequence). This CDR3 spans 16 amino acids. The CDR3 loop reads CASSSTRQGYYNEQFF. The CDR3 DNA reads TGTGCCAGCAGTTCGACCCGACAGGGCTACTACAATGAGCAGTTCTTC.

J is TRBJ2-7 and V is TRBV5-6; TRBD2 matches 13 bases. The germline CDR1 and CDR2 sequences are SGHDT and YYEEEE. J lost 5 bases, V lost 4 bases, and 6 bases had no gene match. This CDR3 is 15 amino acids long. The CDR3 coding sequence is TGTGCCAGCAGCCCGAAGGGACTAGCGGGGAACGAGCAGTACTTC. It encodes CASSPKGLAGNEQYF.

V is TRBV29-1 and J is TRBJ2-1; D may be TRBD2 (5 bases). This CDR3 comprises 14 residues. Per the germline V gene, CDR1 is SQVTM and CDR2 is ANQGSEA. V dropped 6 bases and J dropped 0 bases, with 12 bases sitting between them. CDR3 nucleotides: TGCAGCGTGGAGGAGTGGAGCTCCTACAATGAGCAGTTCTTC. Translation gives CSVEEWSSYNEQFF.

This chain joins TRBV19 and TRBJ1-5; D call uncertain. Trimming took 3 bases from V and 2 from J, leaving 14 bases between them. This CDR3 contains 16 residues. Germline CDR1 LNHDA, CDR2 SQIVND (reference sequence). CDR3 region: CASSIMVVGGNQPQHF. The CDR3 bases are TGTGCCAGTAGTATTATGGTCGTGGGAGGCAATCAGCCCCAGCATTTT.

This clone has just one count. The CDR3 sequence: CASTGQSVYGYTF. CDR3 sequence (DNA): TGTGCCAGCACGGGACAGTCTGTATATGGCTACACCTTC. The chain recombines TRBV2 with TRBJ1-2; TRBD1 aligns across 7 bases. V lost 7 bases, J lost 5 bases, and 7 bases stayed unmatched. The CDR3 is made up of 13 amino acids. CDR1 and CDR2 from the germline V gene are SNHLY and FYNNEI.

The chain couples TRBV5-1 to TRBJ1-2; tentative D call: TRBD1 (5 bases). Trimming pared 5 bases from V and 3 bases from J, leaving 14 bases between. Germline V gives CDR1 SGHRS, CDR2 YFSETQ. The length of the CDR3 is 14 residues. CDR3 DNA sequence: TGCGCCAGCAGAACAGGCTCCCAGGACTATGGCTACACCTTC. Translating it yields CASRTGSQDYGYTF.

This clone was picked up one time. This rearrangement joins TRBV9 to TRBJ2-1; 14 bases line up with TRBD2. This CDR3 is 17 amino acids long. Trimming removed 0 bases from V and 8 bases from J; junction bases left unmatched: 7. Germline CDR1 and CDR2: SGDLS and YYNGEE. The CDR3 sequence: CASSVGLAGGRADEQFF. CDR3 in DNA: TGTGCCAGCAGCGTAGGACTAGCGGGAGGGCGAGCGGATGAGCAGTTCTTC.

The chain joins TRBV11-2 to TRBJ2-5, with D possibly being TRBD1 (6 bases). Looked up from germline, CDR1 is SGHAT and CDR2 is FQNNGV. The CDR3 sequence is 16 residues long. Trimming pared 1 base from V and 5 bases from J, leaving 17 bases between. CDR3 sequence reads: CASSLVFAQGTETQYF. The CDR3 DNA reads as TGTGCCAGCAGCTTAGTTTTTGCTCAGGGGACGGAGACCCAGTACTTC.

The chain employs TRBV6-5 and TRBJ2-7; possible D gene TRBD2, 6 bases. Germline lookup yields CDR1 MNHEY and CDR2 SVGAGI. This CDR3 comprises 16 residues. Trimming took off 0 bases at V and 6 bases at J, with 18 bases between the two ends. The CDR3 DNA reads as TGTGCCAGCAGTTACTCTCATCCGGGACTCGGTCCCGAGCAGTACTTC. It codes for CASSYSHPGLGPEQYF.

J is TRBJ1-5 and V is TRBV23-1; D gene uncertain. TRBV23-1 is flagged as an ORF with uncertain function. V lost 5 bases and J lost 3, with 17 bases in between. This CDR3 contains 16 residues. CDR3 in amino acids: CASSTDDRGSNQPQHF. The CDR3 DNA reads TGCGCCAGCAGTACAGATGACCGGGGTTCCAATCAGCCCCAGCATTTT.

J is TRBJ2-5 and V is TRBV6-1; maybe TRBD1 (5 bases). Trimming removed 0 bases at V and 5 bases at J, with 10 bases between. CDR3 length: 14 residues. Germline V gene sequence: CDR1 MNHNS, CDR2 SASEGT. Here the CDR3 reads CASSEAAGRETQYF. The CDR3 DNA is TGTGCCAGCAGTGAAGCGGCAGGGCGGGAGACCCAGTACTTC.

The chain employs TRBV29-1 and TRBJ2-1; a possible D gene is TRBD2 (5 bases). V shed 8 bases and J shed 0 bases, with 14 bases lying between them. Per germline, CDR1 SQVTM and CDR2 ANQGSEA. The CDR3 has 14 residues. The CDR3 protein is CSLHSGSSYNEQFF. Written as DNA, the CDR3 is TGCAGCCTTCATTCGGGGAGCTCCTACAATGAGCAGTTCTTC.

The chain carries TRBV5-1 and TRBJ1-2, with 12 bases lining up with TRBD1. The ends lost 4 bases at V and 4 bases at J; junction bases unmatched: 23. CDR3 length: 21 residues. Germline values: CDR1 SGHRS, CDR2 YFSETQ. CDR3 in amino acids: CASSPGFGRWDRGLFLYGYTF. The CDR3 nucleotides are TGCGCCAGCAGCCCCGGTTTTGGTAGGTGGGACAGGGGGCTTTTTCTCTATGGCTACACCTTC.

This clone appeared a single time. The CDR3 region is CAIRDRGRVAGELFF. The CDR3 DNA is TGTGCCATCAGGGACAGGGGGCGAGTGGCCGGGGAGCTGTTTTTT. This sequence joins TRBV10-3 and TRBJ2-2; 11 nucleotides align to TRBD1. CDR1 ENHRY and CDR2 SYGVKD come from the germline V gene. CDR3 length: 15 amino acids. The junction had 6 bases not matched to a gene; V was cut back by 6 bases and J by 6 bases.

The V call is TRBV25-1, the J call TRBJ2-7, with D perhaps TRBD1 (6 bases). V lost 3 bases and J lost 6, with 15 bases in between. The CDR3 covers 14 residues. From germline, CDR1 is MGHDK and CDR2 SYGVNS. In nucleotides, the CDR3 is TGTGCCAGCAGTGATATCGGGACAAAAAGCGAGCAGTACTTC. It codes for CASSDIGTKSEQYF.

The CDR3 loop reads CAWSPPLAGTGEQYF. The CDR3 DNA sequence: TGTGCCTGGAGCCCCCCCCTCGCGGGCACGGGCGAGCAGTACTTC. The chain recombines TRBV30 with TRBJ2-7; maybe TRBD2 (5 bases). The CDR3 totals 15 residues. Germline CDR1 reads GTSNPN; CDR2 reads SVGIG (reference sequence). Trimming cost V 3 bases and J 6 bases, with 21 bases left between them.

In DNA form, the CDR3 reads TGCAGCGTGGGGGACAGACAACGAGTTGGGGCCTACGAGCAGTACTTC. Amino acid sequence: CSVGDRQRVGAYEQYF. The J gene is TRBJ2-7, the V gene TRBV29-1; TRBD1 aligns across 7 bases. This CDR3 comprises 16 residues. With 6 bases clipped from V and 2 bases from J, the junction kept 16 bases outside the gene matches. Germline V gene data show CDR1 as SQVTM and CDR2 as ANQGSEA.

This chain uses TRBV15 with TRBJ2-7; possible D gene TRBD2, 6 bases. The V end lost 0 bases, the J end lost 1 base, and 16 bases lay between the germline ends. Looked up from germline, CDR1 is LNHNV and CDR2 is YYDKDF (reference sequence). This CDR3 spans 17 amino acids. The CDR3 here is CATSRDLGISGSYEQYF. CDR3 bases: TGTGCCACCAGCAGAGATCTTGGGATTAGCGGTTCCTACGAGCAGTACTTC.

The chain joins TRBV29-1 to TRBJ1-1; D may be TRBD1 (6 bases). The V end lost 8 bases, the J end lost 2 bases, and 21 bases lay between the germline ends. Germline V gene data show CDR1 as SQVTM and CDR2 as ANQGSEA. This CDR3 is 15 amino acids long. CDR3 in amino acids: CSYKDSPVINTEAFF. The CDR3 DNA reads TGCAGCTATAAGGACAGCCCAGTTATCAACACTGAAGCTTTCTTT.

The chain uses TRBV4-2 and TRBJ2-2, with 10 bases aligning to TRBD2. The V gene end was trimmed by 1 base and the J gene end by 6 bases; junction bases not matched to a gene: 2. CDR1 LGHNA and CDR2 YNFKEQ come from the germline V gene. This CDR3 has 15 residues. The CDR3 protein is CASSQGAGGPGELFF. The CDR3 DNA reads TGTGCCAGCAGCCAAGGAGCGGGGGGGCCCGGGGAGCTGTTTTTT.